This T cell receptor (beta chain) was identified in a study of T-cell reconstitution after alpha-beta-depleted transplantation in children. Unique molecular identifiers featured in how the TCRbeta library was prepared. From the PCR reads, TCRdb called clonotypes with MiXCR, one entry per CDR3 protein. The sample has roughly 350,000 distinct CDR3 sequences, around 10% seen once. The material sequenced was PBMCs from the stem cell graft donor, taken from the stem cell graft. This sequence originates from a human donor who donated a stem cell graft to a child with acute lymphoblastic leukemia.

The CDR3, as DNA: TGTGCCAGCAGCTTAGGCCTGGGTTTGAATCAGCCCCAGCATTTT. Translation: CASSLGLGLNQPQHF. The chain links TRBV7-9 to TRBJ1-5; D remains ambiguous. V lost 1 base and J lost 4, with 11 bases in between. This CDR3 is built from 15 residues. Looked up from germline, CDR1 is SEHNR and CDR2 is FQNEAQ (reference sequence).